The rows below give T cell receptor beta chains drawn from one sample of a study of shared clonotypes between healthy human individuals. The assay was immunoSEQ multiplex PCR, and TCRdb's table has in-frame clones only and misses some. The data hold roughly 650,000 clones, with approximately 97% observed a single time. Sequencing was carried out using naive CD4+ T cells sorted from blood. The receptors originated from a woman aged 25-40 years in good health. Each CDR3 is given with its conserved first and last residue. A D gene is named only where the DNA matches it firmly. The size of a clone is reported for some rows only, either as once, few or many, or as a class for expanded clones.

clone size | D gene | J gene | CDR3 length | V gene | CDR3 protein | CDR3 DNA
- | TRBD2 | TRBJ2-1 | 13 | TRBV11-2 | CASSVMGGNEQFF | TGTGCCAGCAGCGTAATGGGAGGGAATGAGCAGTTCTTC
- | - | TRBJ2-7 | 13 | TRBV29-1 | CSTTARRGAEQYF | TGCAGCACCACTGCCCGCAGGGGAGCCGAGCAGTACTTC
- | - | TRBJ1-2 | 16 | TRBV7-9 | CASSWNRRQGGYGYTF | TGTGCCAGCAGCTGGAACCGGAGGCAGGGAGGCTATGGCTACACCTTC
- | - | TRBJ1-1 | 13 | TRBV6-5 | CASSYSGVAEAFF | TGTGCCAGCAGTTACTCGGGCGTGGCTGAAGCTTTCTTT
- | TRBD1 | TRBJ2-7 | 15 | TRBV5-1 | CASSGGQGAYDEQYF | TGCGCCAGCAGCGGCGGACAGGGGGCTTATGACGAGCAGTACTTC
- | TRBD2 | TRBJ2-3 | 17 | TRBV4-1 | CASSQPGLAGGRDTQYF | TGCGCCAGCAGCCAACCGGGACTAGCGGGAGGAAGAGATACGCAGTATTTT
- | - | TRBJ2-1 | 14 | TRBV6-1 | CASGEQGGSNEQFF | TGTGCCAGCGGTGAACAAGGTGGGTCCAATGAGCAGTTCTTC
- | - | TRBJ2-7 | 15 | TRBV7-2 | CASSLVPGGSYEQYF | TGTGCCAGCAGCTTAGTCCCAGGAGGTTCCTACGAGCAGTACTTC
- | TRBD1 | TRBJ2-1 | 13 | TRBV28 | CATGGSSYNEQFF | TGTGCCACAGGGGGAAGCTCCTACAATGAGCAGTTCTTC
once | - | TRBJ1-5 | 15 | TRBV2 | CASRRTVRGNQPQHF | TGTGCCAGCAGGAGGACGGTCCGGGGCAATCAGCCCCAGCATTTT
- | - | TRBJ2-1 | 11 | TRBV19 | CASSKGIEQFF | TGTGCCAGTAGTAAGGGTATTGAGCAGTTCTTC
- | TRBD1 | TRBJ2-5 | 18 | TRBV28 | CASSFPTPGQRTQETQYF | TGTGCCAGCAGTTTTCCTACGCCGGGACAGCGCACGCAAGAGACCCAGTACTTC
- | TRBD1 | TRBJ2-7 | 15 | TRBV18 | CASSPGTGGTYEQYF | TGTGCCAGCTCACCAGGGACAGGGGGTACCTACGAGCAGTACTTC
once | TRBD2 | TRBJ2-7 | 11 | TRBV28 | CATGLAYEQYF | TGTGCCACCGGACTAGCCTACGAGCAGTACTTC
- | - | TRBJ2-7 | 14 | TRBV27 | CASSLTGSRREQYF | TGTGCCAGCAGTTTAACAGGGTCCCGGCGCGAGCAGTACTTC
- | - | TRBJ2-7 | 14 | TRBV18 | CASSIPGHQNEQYF | TGTGCCAGCTCAATACCGGGACACCAGAACGAGCAGTACTTC
- | - | TRBJ2-7 | 14 | TRBV4-1 | CASKIETGRYEQYF | TGCGCCAGCAAGATCGAGACGGGGCGGTACGAGCAGTACTTC
- | - | TRBJ1-3 | 14 | TRBV7-9 | CASRAIGGGNTIYF | TGTGCCAGCAGGGCGATAGGGGGGGGAAACACCATATATTTT
- | - | TRBJ1-1 | 16 | TRBV5-6 | CASSFDALVPNTEAFF | TGTGCCAGCAGCTTCGATGCCCTCGTCCCAAACACTGAAGCTTTCTTT
- | TRBD1 | TRBJ1-4 | 14 | TRBV6-5 | CASSYSRGQGKLFF | TGTGCCAGCAGTTACTCCCGGGGACAGGGAAAACTGTTTTTT
once | TRBD2 | TRBJ2-1 | 15 | TRBV14 | CASSRLTSGYNEQFF | TGTGCCAGCAGCCGCCTGACTAGCGGTTACAATGAGCAGTTCTTC
- | - | TRBJ1-2 | 16 | TRBV21-1 | CASSRTWARRGQGYTF | TGTGCCAGCAGCAGGACATGGGCCCGCAGGGGGCAAGGCTACACCTTC
- | - | TRBJ1-1 | 15 | TRBV9 | CASSPRATENTEAFF | TGTGCCAGCAGCCCCCGCGCGACAGAGAACACTGAAGCTTTCTTT
- | TRBD2 | TRBJ2-7 | 15 | TRBV9 | CASSVMSGSSYEQYF | TGTGCCAGCAGCGTAATGAGCGGGAGTTCCTACGAGCAGTACTTC
- | TRBD2 | TRBJ2-5 | 13 | TRBV19 | CAASPAGEETQYF | TGTGCCGCGAGTCCAGCGGGAGAAGAGACCCAGTACTTC
- | - | TRBJ2-1 | 15 | TRBV6-4 | CASSPDPSSYNEQFF | TGTGCCAGCAGTCCGGATCCGAGCTCCTACAATGAGCAGTTCTTC
- | TRBD2 | TRBJ2-7 | 14 | TRBV28 | CASSPSGSSYEQYF | TGTGCCAGCAGCCCCAGCGGGAGCTCCTACGAGCAGTACTTC
- | - | TRBJ2-1 | 17 | TRBV7-8 | CASSLRAPASSYNEQFF | TGTGCCAGCAGCTTAAGGGCTCCGGCAAGCTCCTACAATGAGCAGTTCTTC
- | TRBD2 | TRBJ2-7 | 14 | TRBV19 | CASSKGLGTYEQYF | TGTGCCAGTAGTAAGGGACTAGGCACCTACGAGCAGTACTTC
- | - | TRBJ2-2 | 17 | TRBV5-6 | CASSLVHGAGNTGELFF | TGTGCCAGCAGCTTGGTCCACGGCGCCGGGAACACCGGGGAGCTGTTTTTT
- | TRBD2 | TRBJ2-1 | 14 | TRBV27 | CASRSGLAPFEQFF | TGTGCCAGCAGATCGGGACTAGCTCCTTTCGAGCAGTTCTTC
- | - | TRBJ1-3 | 14 | TRBV7-9 | CASSFAGAGNTIYF | TGTGCCAGCAGCTTTGCGGGGGCTGGAAACACCATATATTTT
- | TRBD1 | TRBJ2-7 | 15 | TRBV6-1 | CASSEVGTVGYEQYF | TGTGCCAGCAGTGAAGTGGGGACAGTGGGCTACGAGCAGTACTTC
- | TRBD1 | TRBJ1-5 | 15 | TRBV6-1 | CASRPPTGMNHPQHF | TGTGCCAGCAGACCTCCGACAGGGATGAACCACCCCCAGCATTTT
- | TRBD2 | TRBJ2-7 | 18 | TRBV18 | CASSPLNTGLAGPLGQYF | TGTGCCAGCTCACCCCTAAACACCGGACTAGCGGGACCTCTAGGGCAGTACTTC
- | - | TRBJ1-4 | 13 | TRBV10-1 | CASSAGGGEKLFF | TGCGCCAGCAGTGCTGGGGGCGGTGAAAAACTGTTTTTT
- | TRBD1 | TRBJ2-5 | 14 | TRBV27 | CASSSSGTVETQYF | TGTGCCAGCAGTTCCTCGGGGACAGTGGAGACCCAGTACTTC
once | - | TRBJ2-7 | 11 | TRBV30 | CAWKVAYEQYF | TGTGCCTGGAAAGTCGCCTACGAGCAGTACTTC
- | - | TRBJ2-7 | 13 | TRBV7-8 | CASSSPPSYEQYF | TGTGCCAGCAGCTCCCCGCCCTCCTACGAGCAGTACTTC
- | - | TRBJ2-1 | 14 | TRBV19 | CASSPSNRVTEQFF | TGTGCCAGTAGTCCCAGTAATCGTGTGACTGAGCAGTTCTTC
- | TRBD2 | TRBJ2-7 | 14 | TRBV28 | CASSLGTRPEEQYF | TGTGCCAGCAGTTTAGGGACTAGACCCGAAGAGCAGTACTTC
- | - | TRBJ2-1 | 14 | TRBV18 | CASSPVGAYNEQFF | TGTGCCAGCTCACCAGTAGGGGCGTACAATGAGCAGTTCTTC
- | TRBD2 | TRBJ2-3 | 17 | TRBV5-8 | CASSSGLTTAGTDTQYF | TGTGCCAGCAGTTCGGGACTAACAACGGCTGGCACAGATACGCAGTATTTT
- | - | TRBJ2-3 | 15 | TRBV5-6 | CASSLVGGVDDTQYF | TGTGCCAGCAGCTTGGTGGGGGGAGTGGATGATACGCAGTATTTT
- | TRBD1 | TRBJ2-1 | 18 | TRBV14 | CASSQVQGDRGPKDEQFF | TGTGCCAGCAGCCAAGTCCAGGGCGACAGGGGGCCCAAGGATGAGCAGTTCTTC